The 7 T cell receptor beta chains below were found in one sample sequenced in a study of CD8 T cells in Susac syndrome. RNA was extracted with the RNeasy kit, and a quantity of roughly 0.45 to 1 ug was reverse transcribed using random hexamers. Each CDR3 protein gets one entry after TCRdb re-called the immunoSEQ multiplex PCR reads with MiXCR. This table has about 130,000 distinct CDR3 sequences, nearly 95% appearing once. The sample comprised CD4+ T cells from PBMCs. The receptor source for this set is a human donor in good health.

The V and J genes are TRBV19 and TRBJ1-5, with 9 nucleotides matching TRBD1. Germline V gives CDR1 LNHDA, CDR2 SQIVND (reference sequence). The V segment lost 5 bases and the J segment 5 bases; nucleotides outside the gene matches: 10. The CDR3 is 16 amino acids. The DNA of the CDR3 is TGTGCCAGTAGTGATGCCGGGACAGGGACTTATCAGCCCCAGCATTTT. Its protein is CASSDAGTGTYQPQHF.

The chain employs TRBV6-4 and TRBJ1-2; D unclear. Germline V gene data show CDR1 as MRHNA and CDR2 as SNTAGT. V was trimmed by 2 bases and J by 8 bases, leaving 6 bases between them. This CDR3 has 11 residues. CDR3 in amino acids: CASSDRWGYTF. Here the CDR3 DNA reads TGTGCCAGCAGTGACCGTTGGGGCTACACCTTC.

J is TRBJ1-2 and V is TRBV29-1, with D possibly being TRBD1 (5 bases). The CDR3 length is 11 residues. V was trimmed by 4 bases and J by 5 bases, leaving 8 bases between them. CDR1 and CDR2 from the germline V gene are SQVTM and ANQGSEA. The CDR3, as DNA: TGCAGCGTTGGAGGGGCTTATGGCTACACCTTC. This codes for CSVGGAYGYTF.

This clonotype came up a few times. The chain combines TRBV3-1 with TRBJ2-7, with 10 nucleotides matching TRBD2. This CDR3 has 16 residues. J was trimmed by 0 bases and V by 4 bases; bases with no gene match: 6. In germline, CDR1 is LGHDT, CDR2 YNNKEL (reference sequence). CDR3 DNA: TGTGCCAGCAGCCGCATGACTAGCGGGCTCTCCTACGAGCAGTACTTC. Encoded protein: CASSRMTSGLSYEQYF.

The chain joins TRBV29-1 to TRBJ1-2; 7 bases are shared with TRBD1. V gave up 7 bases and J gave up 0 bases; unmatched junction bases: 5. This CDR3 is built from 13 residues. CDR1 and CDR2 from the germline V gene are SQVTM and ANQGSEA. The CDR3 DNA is TGCAGCGGAGGGACAGCAGCTAACTATGGCTACACCTTC. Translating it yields CSGGTAANYGYTF.

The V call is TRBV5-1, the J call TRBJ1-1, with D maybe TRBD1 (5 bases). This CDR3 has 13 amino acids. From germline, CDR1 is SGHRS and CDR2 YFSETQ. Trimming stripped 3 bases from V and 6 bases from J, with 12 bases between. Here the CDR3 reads CASSSQGAAEAFF. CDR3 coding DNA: TGCGCCAGCAGCTCACAAGGGGCAGCTGAAGCTTTCTTT.

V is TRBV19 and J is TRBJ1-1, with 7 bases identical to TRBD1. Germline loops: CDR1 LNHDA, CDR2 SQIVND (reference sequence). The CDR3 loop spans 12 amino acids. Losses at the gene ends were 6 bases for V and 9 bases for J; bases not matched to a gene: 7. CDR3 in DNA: TGTGCCAGTAGGCTACGGGACAGACAAGCTTTCTTT. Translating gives CASRLRDRQAFF.